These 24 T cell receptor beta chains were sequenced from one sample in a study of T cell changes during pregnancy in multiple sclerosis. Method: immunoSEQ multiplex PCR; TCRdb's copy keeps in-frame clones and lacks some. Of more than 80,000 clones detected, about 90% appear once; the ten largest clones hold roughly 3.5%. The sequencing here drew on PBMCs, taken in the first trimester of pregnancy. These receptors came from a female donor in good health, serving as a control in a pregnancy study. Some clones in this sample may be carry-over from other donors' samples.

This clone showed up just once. CDR3 residues: CASRPTGGDTQYF. DNA for the CDR3: TGTGCCAGCAGACCTACAGGGGGGGATACGCAGTATTTT. This rearrangement joins TRBV28 to TRBJ2-3; 8 nucleotides line up with TRBD1. Germline CDR1 is MDHEN and CDR2 is SYDVKM. V lost 6 bases to trimming and J lost 6 bases; unmatched junction nucleotides: 5. CDR3 length equals 13 residues.

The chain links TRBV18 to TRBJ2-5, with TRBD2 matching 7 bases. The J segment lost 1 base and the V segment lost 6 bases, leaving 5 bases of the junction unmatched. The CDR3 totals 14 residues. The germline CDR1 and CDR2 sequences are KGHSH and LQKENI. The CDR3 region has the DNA TGTGCCAGCTCCCCCCTAGCGGTCCAAGAGACCCAGTACTTC. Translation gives CASSPLAVQETQYF.

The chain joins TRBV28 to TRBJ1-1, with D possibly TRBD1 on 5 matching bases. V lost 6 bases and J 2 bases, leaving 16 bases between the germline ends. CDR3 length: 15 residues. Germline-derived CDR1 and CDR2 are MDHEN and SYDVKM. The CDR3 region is CASSSPWGRNTEAFF. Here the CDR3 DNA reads TGTGCCAGCAGCTCTCCCTGGGGCCGAAACACTGAAGCTTTCTTT.

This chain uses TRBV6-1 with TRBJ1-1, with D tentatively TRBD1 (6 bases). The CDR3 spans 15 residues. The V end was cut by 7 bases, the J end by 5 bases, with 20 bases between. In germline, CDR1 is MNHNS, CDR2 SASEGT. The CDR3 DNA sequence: TGTGCCAGCAATCCACTTAGAGGGGGTACGACTGAAGCTTTCTTT. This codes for CASNPLRGGTTEAFF.

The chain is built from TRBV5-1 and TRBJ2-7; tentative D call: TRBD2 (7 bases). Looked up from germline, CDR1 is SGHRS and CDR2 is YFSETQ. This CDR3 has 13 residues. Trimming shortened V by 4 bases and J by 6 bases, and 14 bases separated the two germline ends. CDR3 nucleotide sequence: TGCGCCAGCAGCCCATGGGGGGGGCGCGAGCAGTACTTC. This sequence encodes CASSPWGGREQYF. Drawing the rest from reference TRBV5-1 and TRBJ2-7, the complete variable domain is KAGVTQTPRYLIKTRGQQVTLSCSPISGHRSVSWYQQTPGQGLQFLFEYFSETQRNKGNFPGRFSGRQFSNSRSEMNVSTLELGDSALYLCASSPWGGREQYFGPGTRLTVT.

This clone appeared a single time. DNA for the CDR3: TGTGCCAGCAAACAGGGTGGGGGCTACGAGCAGTACTTC. It specifies CASKQGGGYEQYF. This sequence joins TRBV7-2 and TRBJ2-7, with TRBD1 as a possible D gene (6 bases). Looked up from germline, CDR1 is SGHTA and CDR2 is FQGNSA. The CDR3 runs to 13 residues. The V and J ends lost 7 bases and 3 bases respectively, with 13 bases between them.

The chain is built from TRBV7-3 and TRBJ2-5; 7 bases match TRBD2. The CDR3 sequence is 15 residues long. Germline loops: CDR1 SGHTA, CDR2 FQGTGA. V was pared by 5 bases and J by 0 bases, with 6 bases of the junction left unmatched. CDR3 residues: CASSIGLGYQETQYF. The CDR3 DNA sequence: TGTGCCAGCAGCATCGGACTAGGATACCAAGAGACCCAGTACTTC.

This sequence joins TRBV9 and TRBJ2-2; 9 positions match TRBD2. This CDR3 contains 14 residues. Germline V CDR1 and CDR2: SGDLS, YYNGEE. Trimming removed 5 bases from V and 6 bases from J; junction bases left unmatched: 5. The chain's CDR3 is CASRIAGDSGELFF. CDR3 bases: TGTGCCAGCAGAATAGCGGGAGATTCCGGGGAGCTGTTTTTT.

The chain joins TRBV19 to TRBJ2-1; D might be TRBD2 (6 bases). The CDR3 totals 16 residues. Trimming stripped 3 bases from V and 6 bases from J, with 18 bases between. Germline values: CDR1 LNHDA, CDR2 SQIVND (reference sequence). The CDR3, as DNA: TGTGCCAGTAGTATCTCGGGGGTTCTAATCCCCAATGAGCAGTTCTTC. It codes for CASSISGVLIPNEQFF.

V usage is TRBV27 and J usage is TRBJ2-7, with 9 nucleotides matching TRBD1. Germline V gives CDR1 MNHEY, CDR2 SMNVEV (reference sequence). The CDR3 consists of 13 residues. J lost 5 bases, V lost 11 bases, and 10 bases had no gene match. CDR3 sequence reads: CACEDRGSHEQYF. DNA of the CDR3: TGTGCCTGCGAGGACAGGGGATCCCACGAGCAGTACTTC.

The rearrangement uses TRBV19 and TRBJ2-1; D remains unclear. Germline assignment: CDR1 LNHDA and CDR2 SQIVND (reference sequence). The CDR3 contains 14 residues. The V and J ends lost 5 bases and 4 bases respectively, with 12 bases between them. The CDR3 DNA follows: TGTGCCAGTAGTTCCCAGAACAATTACAATGAGCAGTTCTTC. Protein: CASSSQNNYNEQFF.

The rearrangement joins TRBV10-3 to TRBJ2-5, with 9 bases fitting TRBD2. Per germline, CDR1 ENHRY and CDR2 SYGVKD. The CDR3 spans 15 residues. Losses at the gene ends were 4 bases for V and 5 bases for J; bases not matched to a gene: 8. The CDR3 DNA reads TGTGCCATCAGTGGGGCGGGGGGGCAGGGTGAGACCCAGTACTTC. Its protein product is CAISGAGGQGETQYF.

The CDR3 region has the DNA TGTGCCAGCAGCCCAGGGACTAGCGATCGTCCTGAGCAGTTCTTC. Amino acid sequence: CASSPGTSDRPEQFF. J is TRBJ2-1 and V is TRBV4-2, with 10 nucleotides matching TRBD2. This CDR3 comprises 15 residues. The V gene end was trimmed by 4 bases and the J gene end by 9 bases; junction bases not matched to a gene: 9. CDR1 is LGHNA, CDR2 YNFKEQ, per germline.

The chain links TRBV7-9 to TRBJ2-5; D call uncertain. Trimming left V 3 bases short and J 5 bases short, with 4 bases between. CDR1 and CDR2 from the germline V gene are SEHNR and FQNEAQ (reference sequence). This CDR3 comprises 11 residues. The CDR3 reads CASSFSETQYF. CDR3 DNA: TGTGCCAGCAGCTTCTCGGAGACCCAGTACTTC. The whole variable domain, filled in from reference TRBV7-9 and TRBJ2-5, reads DTGVSQNPRHKITKRGQNVTFRCDPISEHNRLYWYRQTLGQGPEFLTYFQNEAQLEKSRLLSDRFSAERPKGSFSTLEIQRTEQGDSAMYLCASSFSETQYFGPGTRLLVL.

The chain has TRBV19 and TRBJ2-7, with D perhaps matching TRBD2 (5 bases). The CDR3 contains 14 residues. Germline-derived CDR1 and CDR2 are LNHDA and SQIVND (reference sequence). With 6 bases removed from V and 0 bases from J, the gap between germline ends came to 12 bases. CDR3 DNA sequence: TGTGCCAGTAGCGTCGGACTGGTCTCCTACGAGCAGTACTTC. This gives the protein CASSVGLVSYEQYF.

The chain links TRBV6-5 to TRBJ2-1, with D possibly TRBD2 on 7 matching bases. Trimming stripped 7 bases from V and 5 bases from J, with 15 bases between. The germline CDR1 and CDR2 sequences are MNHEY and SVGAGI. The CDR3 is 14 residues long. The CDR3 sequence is CASIKRGGNNEQFF. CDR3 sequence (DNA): TGTGCCAGCATTAAGAGGGGGGGAAACAATGAGCAGTTCTTC.

The CDR3 DNA sequence: TGCGCCAGCAGCTTCTATCAGGGTCAGCCCCAGCATTTT. Translation: CASSFYQGQPQHF. The chain is built from TRBV5-1 and TRBJ1-5; TRBD1 might be the D (5 bases). With 2 bases removed from V and 6 bases from J, the gap between germline ends came to 9 bases. This CDR3 has 13 residues. CDR1 SGHRS and CDR2 YFSETQ come from the germline V gene.

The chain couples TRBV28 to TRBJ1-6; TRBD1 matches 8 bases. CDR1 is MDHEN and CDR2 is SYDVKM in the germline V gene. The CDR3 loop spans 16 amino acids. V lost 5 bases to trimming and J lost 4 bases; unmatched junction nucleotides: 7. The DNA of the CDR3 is TGTGCCAGCAGTCCCCGGACAGGGCCTTATAATTCACCCCTCCACTTT. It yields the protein CASSPRTGPYNSPLHF.

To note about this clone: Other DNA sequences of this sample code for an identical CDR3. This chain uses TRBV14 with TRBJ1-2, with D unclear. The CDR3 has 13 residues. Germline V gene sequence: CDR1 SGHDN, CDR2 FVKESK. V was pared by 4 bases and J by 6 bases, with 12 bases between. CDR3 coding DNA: TGTGCCAGCAGCCCCCAGGTGAAAGATGGCTACACCTTC. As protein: CASSPQVKDGYTF.

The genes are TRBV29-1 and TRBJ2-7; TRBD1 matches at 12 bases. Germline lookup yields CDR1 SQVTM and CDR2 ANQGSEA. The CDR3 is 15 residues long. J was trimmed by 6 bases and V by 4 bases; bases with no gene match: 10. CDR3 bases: TGCAGCGTTGTGGGACAGGGGGCAAATTTCGGCGAGCAGTACTTC. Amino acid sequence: CSVVGQGANFGEQYF.

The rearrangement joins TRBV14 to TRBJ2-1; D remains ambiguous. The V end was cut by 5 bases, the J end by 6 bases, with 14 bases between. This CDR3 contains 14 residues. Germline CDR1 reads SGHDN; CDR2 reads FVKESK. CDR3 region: CASSTPRLSNEQFF. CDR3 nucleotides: TGTGCCAGCAGCACCCCCCGCCTTAGCAATGAGCAGTTCTTC.

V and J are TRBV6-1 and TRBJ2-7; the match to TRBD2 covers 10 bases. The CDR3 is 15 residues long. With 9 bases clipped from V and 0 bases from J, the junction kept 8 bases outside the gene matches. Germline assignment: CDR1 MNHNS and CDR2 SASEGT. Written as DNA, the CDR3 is TGTGCCAGTTTACCCAGCGGGAGGGCCTCCTACGAGCAGTACTTC. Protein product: CASLPSGRASYEQYF.

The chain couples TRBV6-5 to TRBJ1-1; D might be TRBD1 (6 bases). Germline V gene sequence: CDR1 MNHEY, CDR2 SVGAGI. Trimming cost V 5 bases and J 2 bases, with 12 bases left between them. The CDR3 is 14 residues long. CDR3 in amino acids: CASSQSGENTEAFF. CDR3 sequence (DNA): TGTGCCAGCAGTCAATCAGGGGAAAACACTGAAGCTTTCTTT.

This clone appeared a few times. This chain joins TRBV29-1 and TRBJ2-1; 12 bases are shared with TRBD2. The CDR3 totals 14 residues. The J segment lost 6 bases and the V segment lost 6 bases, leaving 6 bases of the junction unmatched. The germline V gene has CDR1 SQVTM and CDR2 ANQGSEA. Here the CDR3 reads CSVRTSGIFNEQFF. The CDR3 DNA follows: TGCAGCGTCAGGACTAGCGGGATTTTCAATGAGCAGTTCTTC.